This T cell receptor beta chain was sequenced in a study of PD-1 blockade in mismatch repair-deficient tumors (dated by TCRdb to about 2017). With regard to the full study: Between late 2013 and late 2016, some 92 consecutive patients with approximately 12 mismatch repair-deficient cancer types, all previously treated and progressing, were enrolled in the trial. Tumor-associated T cell clones were tracked in the peripheral blood of patients responding to PD-1 blockade by deep sequencing of TCR CDR3 regions. What the study reported, not specific to this receptor: Clonal expansion was elicited by three of seven peptides, and around 150 unique blood TCRs were yielded, about 7 of which were also found in tumor; all positive peptides were derived from frameshift mutations. Tumor-resident clones, often undetectable in blood before treatment, expanded rapidly after pembrolizumab and then contracted, generally before radiologic responses.

Sample time point, as interpreted from the label and publication: approximately 11-day in vitro stimulation with candidate neoantigen peptide 7. Mismatch repair deficiency was established in every enrolled patient by polymerase chain reaction or immunohistochemistry. TCR sequencing was carried out for three patients who responded to pembrolizumab therapy. Each of seven ELISpot-reactive candidate neoantigen peptides was used in a roughly ten-day in vitro stimulation prior to TCR sequencing. A control culture with no peptide was handled in the same way and served as the baseline for calculating clone fold changes. The phase II trial prospectively evaluated PD-1 blockade with pembrolizumab in advanced mismatch repair-deficient cancers, independent of tissue of origin. Receptors were amplified or captured by the immunoSEQ multiplex PCR assay. Per the authors' processing: A clone was defined as neoantigen-specific if the clone expanded significantly to the relevant peptide but showed no significant expansion to any other peptide tested. TCRdb re-hosts the immuneACCESS table, in-frame sequences only. Its copies lack some clones; in the studies checked, an unresolved V gene accounts for under half of them, and the cause for the rest is not known. The V and J calls and clone size come from that table; D and trimming were worked out from the DNA. The sample table contains some 9,000 clones; only one count was recorded for approximately 89% of them. The leading ten clones occupy approximately 12% of the sample.

Compared with germline, V lacks 4 bases and J lacks 4 bases; bases without a gene match: 7. The CDR3 sequence holds 14 residues, the cysteine and phenylalanine included. This entry keeps only the CDR3 DNA: 42 bases, framed from base 1. Looking up the germline V gene yields CDR1 MDHEN and CDR2 SYDVKM. About this clone itself: Its antigen is still unknown. Base qualities are not provided; no much larger clone lies one nucleotide away.

This sequence originates from an adult with mismatch repair-deficient cancer. The chain is made from TRBV28 and TRBJ2-7; 7 nucleotides in the junction match TRBD1. The input for sequencing was cells cultured in vitro, taken from a patient treated with pembrolizumab. The sequenced DNA: TGTGCCAGCAGTTGGGGGACAGAGATATACGAGCAGTACTTC. This yields the protein CASSWGTEIYEQYF.